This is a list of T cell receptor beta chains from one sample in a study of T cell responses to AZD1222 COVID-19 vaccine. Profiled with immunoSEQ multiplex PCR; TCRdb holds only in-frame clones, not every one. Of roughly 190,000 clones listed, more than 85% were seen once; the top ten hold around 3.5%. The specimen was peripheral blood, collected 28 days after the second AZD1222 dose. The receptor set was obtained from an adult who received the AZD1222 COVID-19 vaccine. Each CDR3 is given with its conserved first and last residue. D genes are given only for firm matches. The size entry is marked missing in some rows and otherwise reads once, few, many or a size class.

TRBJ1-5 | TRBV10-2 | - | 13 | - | TGCGCCAGTGCACAGGGTAGATTCCAGCCCCAGCATTTT | CASAQGRFQPQHF
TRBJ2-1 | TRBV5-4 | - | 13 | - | TGTGCCAGCAGAGACGACTCCCACAATGAGCAGTTCTTC | CASRDDSHNEQFF
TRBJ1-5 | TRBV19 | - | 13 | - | TGTGCCAGTAGGCGGGGCCCTAATCAGCCCCAGCATTTT | CASRRGPNQPQHF
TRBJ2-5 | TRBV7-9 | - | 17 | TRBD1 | TGTGCCAGCAGCCCCACCCGACAGGGCCGTCCCCAAGAGACCCAGTACTTC | CASSPTRQGRPQETQYF
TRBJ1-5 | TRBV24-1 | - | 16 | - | TGTGCCACCAGTCGGGGGAGCCCGGGGGGCAATCAGCCCCAGCATTTT | CATSRGSPGGNQPQHF
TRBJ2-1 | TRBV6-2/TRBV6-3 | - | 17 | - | TGTGCCAGCAGTTACCCACCAGGGTCCTCCTCCTACAATGAGCAGTTCTTC | CASSYPPGSSSYNEQFF
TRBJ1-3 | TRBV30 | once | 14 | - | TGTGCCTGGAGTCCAGGGGAAGCTGGAAACACCATATATTTT | CAWSPGEAGNTIYF
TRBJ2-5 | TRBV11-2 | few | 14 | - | TGTGCCAGCAGCCTAGGAGGGGGAGGAGAGACCCAGTACTTC | CASSLGGGGETQYF
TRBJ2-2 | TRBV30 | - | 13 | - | TGTGCCTGGAGTGTACTTGGGACCGGGGAGCTGTTTTTT | CAWSVLGTGELFF
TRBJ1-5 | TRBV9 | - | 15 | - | TGTGCCAGCAGCGTAGGGGCAGGGGCCACTCAGCCCCAGCATTTT | CASSVGAGATQPQHF
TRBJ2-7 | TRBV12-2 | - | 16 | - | TGTGCAAGTCGCTTAGGACTAGCGGGGTCCAACTACGAGCAGTACTTC | CASRLGLAGSNYEQYF
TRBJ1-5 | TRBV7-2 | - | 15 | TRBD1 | TGTGCCAGCAGCTTAGGGACAGGTAGCAATCAGCCCCAGCATTTT | CASSLGTGSNQPQHF
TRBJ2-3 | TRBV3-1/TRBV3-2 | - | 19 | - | TGTGCCAGCAGCCCCTCTGTAGCCAACCCCACCCGGCGGACAGATACGCAGTATTTT | CASSPSVANPTRRTDTQYF
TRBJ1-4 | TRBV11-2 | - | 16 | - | TGTGCCAGCAGCCAATTCCTTACAGGAACTAATGAAAAACTGTTTTTT | CASSQFLTGTNEKLFF
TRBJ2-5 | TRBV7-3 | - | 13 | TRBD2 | TGTGCCAGCAGTCCTAGCGGGTTGGAGACCCAGTACTTC | CASSPSGLETQYF
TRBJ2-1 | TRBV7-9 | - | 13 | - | TGTGCCAGCATCTTCCGACAGACCAATGAGCAGTTCTTC | CASIFRQTNEQFF
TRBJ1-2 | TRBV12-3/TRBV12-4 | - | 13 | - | TGTGCCAGCAGTTTCGAGACTAACTATGGCTACACCTTC | CASSFETNYGYTF
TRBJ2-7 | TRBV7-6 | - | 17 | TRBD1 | TGTGCCAGCAGCTTAGGGGAGGGGACAGGGACCCCATACGAGCAGTACTTC | CASSLGEGTGTPYEQYF
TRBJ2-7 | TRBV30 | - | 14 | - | TGTGCCTTCAGTGAGGGATTACACGCCTACGAGCAGTACTTC | CAFSEGLHAYEQYF
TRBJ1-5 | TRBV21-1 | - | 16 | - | TGTGCCAGCAGCTCTCAAGGGCCAGCGGGCGGAGGTCCCCAGCATTTT | CASSSQGPAGGGPQHF
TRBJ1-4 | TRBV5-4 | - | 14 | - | TGTGCCAGCAGCTTAGAGCAGCCTCTCGGAAAACTGTTTTTT | CASSLEQPLGKLFF
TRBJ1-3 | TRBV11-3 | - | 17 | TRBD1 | TGTGCCAGCAGCCCCGACAGGGGCTTAAATTCTGGAAACACCATATATTTT | CASSPDRGLNSGNTIYF
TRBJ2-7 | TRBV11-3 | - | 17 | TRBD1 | TGTGCCAGCAGCTTAGGGGTCTCGCGGACAGGGTCCAACGAGCAGTACTTC | CASSLGVSRTGSNEQYF
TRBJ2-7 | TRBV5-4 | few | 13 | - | TGTGCCAGCAGCTTGGCCTGGGGTGACGAGCAGTACTTC | CASSLAWGDEQYF
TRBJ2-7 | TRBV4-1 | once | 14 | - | TGCGCCAGCAGCCAGGTAGGACAGCTCTACGAGCAGTACTTC | CASSQVGQLYEQYF
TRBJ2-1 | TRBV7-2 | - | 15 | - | TGTGCCAGCAGCCCGGGGCTTTCGTCCTACAATGAGCAGTTCTTC | CASSPGLSSYNEQFF
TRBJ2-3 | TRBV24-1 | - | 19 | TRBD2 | TGTGCCACCAGTGACCTGAGGGGGACTAGCGGATCGGTAACAGATACGCAGTATTTT | CATSDLRGTSGSVTDTQYF
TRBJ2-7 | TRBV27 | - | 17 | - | TGTGCCAGCAGGGGAGCAGGGGCCCCCAAAAACTACGGCGAGCAGTACTTC | CASRGAGAPKNYGEQYF
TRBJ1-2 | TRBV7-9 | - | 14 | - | TGTGCCAGCACTCCTACTGGGGGCGCGTATGGCTACACCTTC | CASTPTGGAYGYTF
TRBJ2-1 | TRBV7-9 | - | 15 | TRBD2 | TGTGCCAGCAGCTCGTTCAAGCGGGAGTTCTATGAGCAGTTCTTC | CASSSFKREFYEQFF
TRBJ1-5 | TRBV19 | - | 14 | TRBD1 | TGTGCCAGTAGTATGCGACAGGGGGCCCAGCCCCAGCATTTT | CASSMRQGAQPQHF
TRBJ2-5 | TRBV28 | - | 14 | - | TGTGCCAGCAGTCCCCCCCGGCCGATTGAGACCCAGTACTTC | CASSPPRPIETQYF
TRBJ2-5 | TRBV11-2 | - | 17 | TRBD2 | TGTGCCAGCAGCTTAGGGTCTAGCGGGAGGGCCACAGAGACCCAGTACTTC | CASSLGSSGRATETQYF
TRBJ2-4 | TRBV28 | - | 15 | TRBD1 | TGTGCCAGCATATCGCGGTCGCAGGGGGCCGCTCACAGGTACTTC | CASISRSQGAAHRYF
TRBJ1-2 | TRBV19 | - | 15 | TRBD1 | TGTGCCAGTAGTATTGGTGGGACAGGGTCCTATGGCTACACCTTC | CASSIGGTGSYGYTF
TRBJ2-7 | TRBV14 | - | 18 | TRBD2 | TGTGCCAGCAGCCAAGCGGGGAGGGGAGCCTCCCGGCCGTACGAGCAGTACTTC | CASSQAGRGASRPYEQYF
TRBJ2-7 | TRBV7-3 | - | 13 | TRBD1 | TGTGCCAGCAGTTTAGACAGGGGGTACGAGCAGTACTTC | CASSLDRGYEQYF
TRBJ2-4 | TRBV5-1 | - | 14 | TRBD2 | TGCGCCAGCACTCCGACTAGCGGAAAAAACATTCAGTACTTC | CASTPTSGKNIQYF
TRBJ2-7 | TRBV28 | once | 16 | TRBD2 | TGTGCCAGCAGTTCCTGGACTAGCGGGAATACCTACGAGCAGTACTTC | CASSSWTSGNTYEQYF
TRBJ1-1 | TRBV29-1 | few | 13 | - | TGCAGCCCAGAGAAAGGGAAAGACACTGAAGCTTTCTTT | CSPEKGKDTEAFF
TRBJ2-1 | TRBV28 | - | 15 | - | TGTGCCAGCAGTTTATGGACTACCCGCCCAGCCGAGCAGTTCTTC | CASSLWTTRPAEQFF
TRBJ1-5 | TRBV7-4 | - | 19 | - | TGTGCCAGCAGCTTCACCCTTGGACAGATTTATTATAGCAATCAGCCCCAGCATTTT | CASSFTLGQIYYSNQPQHF
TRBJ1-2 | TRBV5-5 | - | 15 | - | TGTGCCAGCAGCTTGGCAGCGACGGATAACTATGGCTACACCTTC | CASSLAATDNYGYTF
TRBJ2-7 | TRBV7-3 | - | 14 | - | TGTGCCAGCAGCTTAGGCCCGTACTCGGACGAGCAGTACTTC | CASSLGPYSDEQYF
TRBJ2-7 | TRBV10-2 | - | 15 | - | TGCGCCAGCAGTGATATGCGGAGGGTCTCCTACGAGCAGTACTTC | CASSDMRRVSYEQYF
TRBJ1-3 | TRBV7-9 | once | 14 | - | TGTGCCAGCAGCTTAGACCGCTCTGGAAACACCATATATTTT | CASSLDRSGNTIYF
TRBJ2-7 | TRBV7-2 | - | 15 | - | TGTGCCAGCAGCTTCAAGGGGACACTTTCCTACGAGCAGTACTTC | CASSFKGTLSYEQYF
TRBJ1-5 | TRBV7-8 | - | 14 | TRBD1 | TGTGCCAGCAGCCGAGACAGGGGGCAACCGCCCCAGCATTTT | CASSRDRGQPPQHF
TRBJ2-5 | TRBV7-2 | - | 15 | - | TGTGCCAGCAGCTTAACTAGAGGCTTCCAAGAGACCCAGTACTTC | CASSLTRGFQETQYF
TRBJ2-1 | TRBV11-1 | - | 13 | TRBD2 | TGTGCCAGCAAGACTAGCAGGTACAATGAGCAGTTCTTC | CASKTSRYNEQFF
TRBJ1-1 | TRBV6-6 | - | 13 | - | TGTGCCAGCAGGGTAACCGGGGGGCCTGAAGCTTTCTTT | CASRVTGGPEAFF
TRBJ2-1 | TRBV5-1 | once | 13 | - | TGCGCCAGCAGCTTATTCCTCGACAATGAGCAGTTCTTC | CASSLFLDNEQFF
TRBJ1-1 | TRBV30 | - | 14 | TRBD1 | TGTGCCTGGAACATGGGACAGTTGAACACTGAAGCTTTCTTT | CAWNMGQLNTEAFF
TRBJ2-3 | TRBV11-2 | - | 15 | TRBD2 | TGTGCCAGCAGCTTAGAACTAGCGGGCACAGATACGCAGTATTTT | CASSLELAGTDTQYF
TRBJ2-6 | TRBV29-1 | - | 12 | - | TGCAGCGTTGAGATTGGGGCCAACGTCCTGACTTTC | CSVEIGANVLTF
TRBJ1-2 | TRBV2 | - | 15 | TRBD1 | TGTGCCAGCAGTGACGACAGGGGGGCTAACTATGGCTACACCTTC | CASSDDRGANYGYTF
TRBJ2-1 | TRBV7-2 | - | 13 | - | TGTGCCAGCAGCTTTCTCTCGGGTAATGAGCAGTTCTTC | CASSFLSGNEQFF
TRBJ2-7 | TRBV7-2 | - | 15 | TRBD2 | TGTGCCAGCAAGGGAGCGGGAGATCTGGCCCACGAGCAGTACTTC | CASKGAGDLAHEQYF
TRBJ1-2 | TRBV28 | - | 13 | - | TGTGCCAGCAGTGCTATCGAATTCTATGGCTACACCTTC | CASSAIEFYGYTF